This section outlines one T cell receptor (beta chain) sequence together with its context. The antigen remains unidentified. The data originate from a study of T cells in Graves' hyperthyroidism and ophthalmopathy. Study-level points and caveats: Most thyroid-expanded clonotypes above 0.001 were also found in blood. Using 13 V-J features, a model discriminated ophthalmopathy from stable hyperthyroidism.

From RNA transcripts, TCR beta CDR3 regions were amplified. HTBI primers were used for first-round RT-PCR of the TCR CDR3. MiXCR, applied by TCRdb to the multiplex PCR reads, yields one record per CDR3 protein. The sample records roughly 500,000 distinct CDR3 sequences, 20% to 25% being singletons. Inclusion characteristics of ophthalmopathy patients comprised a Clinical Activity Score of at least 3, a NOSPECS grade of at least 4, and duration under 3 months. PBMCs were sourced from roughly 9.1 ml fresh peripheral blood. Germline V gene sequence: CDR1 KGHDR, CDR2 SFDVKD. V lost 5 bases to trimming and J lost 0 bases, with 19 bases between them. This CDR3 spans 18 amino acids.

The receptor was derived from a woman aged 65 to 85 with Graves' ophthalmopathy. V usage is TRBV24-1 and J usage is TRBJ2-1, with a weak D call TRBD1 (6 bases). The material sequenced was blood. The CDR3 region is CATSGASQGTSSYNEQFF. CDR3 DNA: TGTGCCACCAGTGGAGCCTCGCAGGGGACGAGCTCCTACAATGAGCAGTTCTTC.